This note documents a single T cell receptor (beta chain) sequence. Its specificity is not known. This specimen belongs to a study of CXCR3-negative and CXCR3-positive naive CD8 T cells. Background on the study: Libraries each contributed about 1.5 +/- 0.3 million TRB reads, for approximately 130 million in total. General observations from the study: Fresh PBMCs were used in most assays, and CXCR3 expression partially decreased after cryopreservation.

Via 5' RACE with UMI labels, TRB cDNA libraries were prepared. From the 5' RACE reads, TCRdb lists one entry per CDR3 protein and no DNA. Its table records tens of thousands of distinct CDR3 sequences. Per the germline V gene, CDR1 is MNHNS and CDR2 is SASEGT. CDR3 length equals 11 residues. This receptor was identified in a human donor in good health. Some clones in this sample may be carry-over from other donors' samples. The J gene is TRBJ2-7, the V gene TRBV6-1. The sequencing sample was made of naive CXCR3- CD8+ T cells from blood. Regarding subset: CD45RO-CCR7+CD27+CD95- naive CD8+ T cells lacking CXCR3 (TNR3-). CDR3 sequence reads: CASSCGNEQYF.